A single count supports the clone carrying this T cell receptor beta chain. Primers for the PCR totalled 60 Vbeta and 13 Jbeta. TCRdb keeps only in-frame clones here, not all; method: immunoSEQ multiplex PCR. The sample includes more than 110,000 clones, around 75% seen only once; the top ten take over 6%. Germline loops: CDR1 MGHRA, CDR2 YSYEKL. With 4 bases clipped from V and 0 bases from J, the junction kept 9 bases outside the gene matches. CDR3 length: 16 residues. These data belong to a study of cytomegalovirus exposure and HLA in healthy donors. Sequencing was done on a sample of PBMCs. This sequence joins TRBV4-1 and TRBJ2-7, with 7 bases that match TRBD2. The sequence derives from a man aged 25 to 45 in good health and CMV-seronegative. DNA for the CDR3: TGCGCCAGCAGCCCGCTAAAAGCGGGGAACTCCTACGAGCAGTACTTC. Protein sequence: CASSPLKAGNSYEQYF.